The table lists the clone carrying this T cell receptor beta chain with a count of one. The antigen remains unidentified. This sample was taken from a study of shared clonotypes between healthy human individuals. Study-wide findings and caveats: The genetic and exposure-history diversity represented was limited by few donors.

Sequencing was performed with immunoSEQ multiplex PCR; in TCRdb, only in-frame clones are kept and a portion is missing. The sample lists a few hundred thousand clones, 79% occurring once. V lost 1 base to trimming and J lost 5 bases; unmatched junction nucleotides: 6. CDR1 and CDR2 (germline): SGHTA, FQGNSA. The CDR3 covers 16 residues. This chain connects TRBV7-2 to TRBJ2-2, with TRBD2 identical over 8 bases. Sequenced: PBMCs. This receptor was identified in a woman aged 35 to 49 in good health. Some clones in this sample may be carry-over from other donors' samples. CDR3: CASSLGPAGETGELFF. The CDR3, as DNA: TGTGCCAGCAGCTTAGGCCCAGCGGGAGAAACCGGGGAGCTGTTTTTT.